Detailed here is one T cell receptor (beta chain). Its antigen is not known. The data belong to a study of T cell responses to AZD1222 COVID-19 vaccine. Study results and limitations: Every sample of the repertoires postdated the peak T cell response. Females outnumbered males among donors, who were mostly white British; clonal diversity was possibly underestimated.

V lost 3 bases to trimming and J lost 6 bases, with 9 bases between them. The V gene's germline CDR1 is MRHNA and CDR2 SNTAGT. This CDR3 has 13 amino acids. Generated by immunoSEQ multiplex PCR, the TCRdb table keeps only in-frame clones and is missing some. The table records around 130,000 clones, 75% to 95% of them present only once. This receptor was identified in an adult who received the MenACWY meningococcal vaccine as a control. The specimen was peripheral blood, collected 28 days after the second dose of the MenACWY control vaccine. The chain recombines TRBV6-4 with TRBJ2-1; D unclear. The CDR3 DNA sequence: TGTGCCAGCAGTGATTCCGGTCGCAATGAGCAGTTCTTC. This encodes CASSDSGRNEQFF.